The 17 T cell receptor beta chains below were found in one sample sequenced in a study of T cells in Graves' hyperthyroidism and ophthalmopathy. RNA transcripts served as the template for amplifying TCR beta CDR3 regions. The study used the HTBI primer set for a first-round RT-PCR of the TCR CDR3. TCRdb recomputed calls from the multiplex PCR reads with MiXCR, one row per CDR3 protein. Of fewer than 750,000 distinct CDR3 sequences listed, under 60% are singletons. Sequencing was performed on peripheral blood or thyroid tissue (not recorded which). The receptor source for this set is a woman aged 18 to 35 with Graves' hyperthyroidism.

This clonotype was observed at least ten times. This sequence joins TRBV20-1 and TRBJ2-5; D gene ambiguous. CDR3 length: 14 residues. CDR1 and CDR2 from the germline V gene are DFQATT and SNEGSKA (reference sequence). The V gene lost 0 bases and the J gene lost 5 bases, with 13 bases spanning the gap. Written as DNA, the CDR3 is TGCAGTGCTAGAGATGGAACTGCTACGGAGACCCAGTACTTC. It yields the protein CSARDGTATETQYF.

As for this clonotype: A read error may be the cause here, since a much bigger clone is one base away. The J gene is TRBJ1-3, the V gene TRBV3-1; 10 bases fit TRBD1. In germline, CDR1 is LGHDT, CDR2 YNNKEL (reference sequence). This CDR3 has 14 amino acids. The ends lost 5 bases at V and 3 bases at J; junction bases unmatched: 1. The DNA for the CDR3 is TGTGCCAGCAGCGGGACAGGGGTTGGAAACACCATATATTTT. Amino acid sequence: CASSGTGVGNTIYF.

The rearrangement links TRBV15 to TRBJ1-1, with D hard to call. The CDR3 totals 17 residues. The V gene lost 0 bases and the J gene lost 0 bases, with 14 bases spanning the gap. Germline V gene lookup returns CDR1 LNHNV and CDR2 YYDKDF (reference sequence). CDR3 sequence (DNA): TGTGCCACCAGCAGAGACAGAACGCGAACCATGAACACTGAAGCTTTCTTT. Translation gives CATSRDRTRTMNTEAFF.

This clonotype has at least ten counts. The rearrangement joins TRBV20-1 to TRBJ1-5, with D unresolved. This CDR3 comprises 14 residues. Germline V gene data show CDR1 as DFQATT and CDR2 as SNEGSKA (reference sequence). Trimming removed 2 bases from V and 1 base from J, with 9 bases in between. The CDR3 protein is CSARSGLSNQPQHF. The DNA of the CDR3 is TGCAGTGCTAGATCCGGATTGAGCAATCAGCCCCAGCATTTT.

This clonotype has ten or more counts. The chain recombines TRBV7-2 with TRBJ2-2; TRBD2 might be the D (7 bases). The CDR3 extends over 18 amino acids. Per the germline V gene, CDR1 is SGHTA and CDR2 is FQGNSA. Trimming stripped 2 bases from V and 5 bases from J, with 21 bases between. This CDR3 reads CASSLLLRGRGRTGELFF. The CDR3 coding sequence is TGTGCCAGCAGCTTATTACTGCGGGGGCGGGGCAGGACCGGGGAGCTGTTTTTT.

This clonotype was recorded at least ten times. Germline is not matched at one junction end, which may reflect a read error. The chain carries TRBV4-3 and TRBJ2-2; 7 bases match TRBD1. CDR1 and CDR2 (germline): LGHNA, YSLEER. This CDR3 comprises 14 residues. The CDR3, as DNA: TGTGCCAGCAGTCAGGGGGCGAACACCGGGGAGCTGTTTTTT. This codes for CASSQGANTGELFF.

This clonotype has only one observation. This chain uses TRBV2 with TRBJ2-3; D uncertain. Deletions cut 7 bases from V and 2 bases from J, with 13 bases between. This CDR3 is built from 14 residues. Germline-derived CDR1 and CDR2 are SNHLY and FYNNEI. CDR3 region: CASTQDPATDTQYF. The CDR3 DNA sequence: TGTGCCAGCACCCAGGACCCGGCCACAGATACGCAGTATTTT.

This clonotype was recorded at least ten times. The chain employs TRBV5-1 and TRBJ1-1; D not certain. V was pared by 3 bases and J by 0 bases, with 12 bases between. The CDR3 runs 15 residues. CDR1 and CDR2 (germline): SGHRS, YFSETQ. This chain's CDR3 is CASSSSWDLNTEAFF. The CDR3 DNA reads as TGCGCCAGCAGCTCCTCATGGGATTTGAACACTGAAGCTTTCTTT.

This clonotype was recorded at least ten times. The chain employs TRBV9 and TRBJ2-6; TRBD1 matches 10 bases. Germline lookup yields CDR1 SGDLS and CDR2 YYNGEE. The CDR3 runs to 21 residues. V lost 0 bases, J lost 0 bases, and 12 bases stayed unmatched. The CDR3 nucleotides are TGTGCCAGCAGCGTAGCAGACAGGGGGCGTCCCTTCCTCTCTGGGGCCAACGTCCTGACTTTC. The encoded protein is CASSVADRGRPFLSGANVLTF. The full variable domain, its missing parts supplied by reference TRBV9 and TRBJ2-6, is DSGVTQTPKHLITATGQRVTLRCSPRSGDLSVYWYQQSLDQGLQFLIQYYNGEERAKGNILERFSAQQFPDLHSELNLSSLELGDSALYFCASSVADRGRPFLSGANVLTFGAGSRLTVL.

Only one count was recorded for this clonotype. Because the CDR3 is missing its conserved closing phenylalanine or tryptophan, this is likely a read error. This chain links TRBV5-1 with TRBJ2-5; D not certain. CDR3 length: 13 amino acids. Germline V gene data show CDR1 as SGHRS and CDR2 as YFSETQ. The ends were cut back, 4 bases at V and 4 bases at J, with 11 bases in the middle. CDR3 in amino acids: CASSLGLTETQYL. For the CDR3, the DNA is TGCGCCAGCAGCCTCGGGCTAACAGAGACCCAGTACCTC.

This clonotype was picked up a small number of times. The V gene is TRBV6-1, the J gene TRBJ2-7; D uncertain. The germline V gene encodes CDR1 MNHNS and CDR2 SASEGT. CDR3 length equals 15 residues. V dropped 2 bases and J dropped 3 bases, with 14 bases sitting between them. As DNA, the CDR3 is TGTGCCAGCAGTGAATTCATAACCCATAGCTACGAGCAGTACTTC. This encodes CASSEFITHSYEQYF.

The chain combines TRBV6-5 with TRBJ2-2; D tentatively fits TRBD1 or TRBD2 (6 bases each). Deletions cut 2 bases from V and 15 bases from J, with 13 bases between. CDR1 is MNHEY and CDR2 is SVGAGI in the germline V gene. This CDR3 region has 12 residues. CDR3 sequence (DNA): TGTGCCAGCAGTTACGGGGGGCGACTCGTGTTTTTT. It encodes CASSYGGRLVFF.

V usage is TRBV25-1 and J usage is TRBJ1-2; D call uncertain. V lost 3 bases, J lost 7 bases, and 12 bases lay in between. This CDR3 has 13 residues. CDR1 and CDR2 (germline): MGHDK, SYGVNS. CDR3 in DNA: TGTGCCAGCAGTGATCCCGGGATAGCTGGCTACACCTTC. Its translation: CASSDPGIAGYTF.

The CDR3 DNA sequence: TGTGCCAGCAGCATCCCCGATGTTGATACGCAGTACTTC. This sequence encodes CASSIPDVDTQYF. The genes are TRBV7-9 and TRBJ2-5; no firm D call. CDR1 is SEHNR, CDR2 FQNEAQ, per germline (reference sequence). The CDR3 covers 13 residues. The V end was cut by 5 bases, the J end by 11 bases, with 18 bases between.

About this clonotype itself: A much larger clone differs by one base, so this may be a read error. This chain connects TRBV20-1 to TRBJ1-2; D might be TRBD1 (6 bases). The CDR3 spans 13 residues. Trimming left V 5 bases short and J 6 bases short, with 16 bases between. CDR1 is DFQATT and CDR2 is SNEGSKA in the germline V gene (reference sequence). CDR3 in DNA: TGCAGTGCTGGCCCGGGGGCCCAGGATGGCTACACCTTC. Its protein is CSAGPGAQDGYTF.

Of note for this clonotype: This clone may be a read error of a much larger clone one base away. The chain couples TRBV29-1 to TRBJ1-4, with D uncertain. CDR1 SQVTM and CDR2 ANQGSEA come from the germline V gene. The CDR3 totals 13 residues. Trimming took 8 bases from V and 5 from J, leaving 15 bases between them. The CDR3 region is CSSRRVENEKLFF. The DNA of the CDR3 is TGCAGCTCTAGGAGGGTCGAAAATGAAAAACTGTTTTTT.

The chain uses TRBV6-5 and TRBJ1-1; 7 positions match TRBD1. The CDR3 consists of 15 residues. Looked up from germline, CDR1 is MNHEY and CDR2 is SVGAGI. The V segment lost 0 bases and the J segment 4 bases; nucleotides outside the gene matches: 5. CDR3 DNA: TGTGCCAGCAGTTACTCCGGGACAGAAGGCACTGAAGCTTTCTTT. Encoded protein: CASSYSGTEGTEAFF.